This TCR beta chain was sequenced in a study of T cell responses to AZD1222 COVID-19 vaccine. Notes on the study in general: Vaccine-associated CD4 TCRs ranged over spike, dominating at 160-218 and 743-854. Among AZD1222 vaccinees, only 5 to 7 were seropositive at baseline. Repertoire sampling happened only post peak T cell response. Females outnumbered males among donors, who were mostly white British; clonal diversity was possibly underestimated.

Germline trimming cut 0 bases from V and 4 bases from J; bases unmatched to any gene: 7. The CDR3 contains 16 residues. Germline V gene lookup returns CDR1 SGHDT and CDR2 YYEEEE. Some clones are missing from TCRdb's copy, which holds only in-frame ones; the method was immunoSEQ multiplex PCR. The sample includes approximately 50,000 clones, around 85% of them seen just once. Details on this clone: Its specificity is unknown.

The clonotype originates from an adult in good health. Sequencing was performed on peripheral blood, taken on day 0 of MenACWY control vaccination. This chain connects TRBV5-6 to TRBJ1-2, with TRBD1 matching 9 bases. CDR3: CASSLGLTGGLYGYTF. The CDR3 DNA sequence: TGTGCCAGCAGCTTGGGGTTGACAGGGGGACTCTATGGCTACACCTTC.